Shown below are 16 T cell receptor beta chains from a single sample sequenced in a study of blood T cell repertoires in COVID-19. Profiling relied on immunoSEQ multiplex PCR, and the TCRdb table lists in-frame clones only, not all of them. The table lists more than 250,000 clones, about 90% of them singletons. The material sequenced was peripheral blood. The receptors derive from a woman between 45 and 65 years old with COVID-19, enrolled during active disease.

The V gene is TRBV30, the J gene TRBJ2-4, with no clear D. This CDR3 has 14 residues. CDR1 GTSNPN and CDR2 SVGIG come from the germline V gene (reference sequence). V was trimmed by 0 bases and J by 8 bases, leaving 14 bases between them. The chain's CDR3 is CAWSVDANRDIQYF. The CDR3 DNA sequence: TGTGCCTGGAGTGTAGATGCCAATCGGGACATTCAGTACTTC.

The chain recombines TRBV5-1 with TRBJ1-4; D possibly corresponds to TRBD1 (6 bases). The CDR3 length is 14 residues. V lost 4 bases and J lost 3, with 10 bases in between. Germline CDR1 is SGHRS and CDR2 is YFSETQ. The CDR3 spells CASSHQGSNEKLFF. The CDR3 nucleotides read TGCGCCAGCAGCCACCAGGGGTCTAATGAAAAACTGTTTTTT.

The chain carries TRBV4-1 and TRBJ2-3; 7 bases match TRBD2. The junction had 11 bases not matched to a gene; V was cut back by 1 base and J by 7 bases. Germline CDR1 and CDR2: MGHRA and YSYEKL. The CDR3 extends over 16 amino acids. The CDR3 here is CASSQAGGGGENTQYF. The CDR3 region has the DNA TGCGCCAGCAGCCAAGCCGGCGGGGGAGGGGAGAATACGCAGTATTTT.

The rearrangement links TRBV12-3 or TRBV12-4 to TRBJ2-7, with D possibly TRBD2 on 6 matching bases. The germline V and J ends were trimmed by 3 bases and 3 bases, with 9 bases remaining between them. CDR3 length: 13 amino acids. The CDR3 DNA reads as TGTGCCAGCAGTTTCGCGGGGAACTACGAGCAGTACTTC. This encodes CASSFAGNYEQYF.

V and J are TRBV7-2 and TRBJ1-6; 8 nucleotides agree with TRBD1. Germline CDR1 SGHTA, CDR2 FQGNSA. Trimming cost V 5 bases and J 7 bases; bases outside gene matches: 10. There are 16 residues in the CDR3. The CDR3 coding sequence is TGTGCCAGCAGCCCACAGGGGGGCAGACTGAATTCACCCCTCCACTTT. As protein: CASSPQGGRLNSPLHF.

Only one count was recorded for this clone. The V and J genes are TRBV3-1 (or the pseudogene TRBV3-2) and TRBJ2-7; no reliable D call. Germline lookup yields CDR1 LGHDT and CDR2 YNNKEL (reference sequence). Trimming cost V 4 bases and J 6 bases, with 19 bases left between them. The CDR3 sequence is 15 residues long. The CDR3: CASSLRFTYPVEQYF. The CDR3 DNA sequence: TGTGCCAGCAGCCTGCGATTCACGTACCCCGTCGAGCAGTACTTC.

The chain carries TRBV18 and TRBJ2-5; TRBD1 agrees at 7 bases. V dropped 2 bases and J dropped 0; count of bases not matched to a gene: 3. Germline assignment: CDR1 KGHSH and CDR2 LQKENI. The CDR3 sequence is 15 residues long. CDR3 bases: TGTGCCAGCTCACCAAACAGGGGAGACCAAGAGACCCAGTACTTC. Encoded protein: CASSPNRGDQETQYF.

This chain uses TRBV2 with TRBJ1-5; possibly TRBD1 for D (5 bases). Germline loops: CDR1 SNHLY, CDR2 FYNNEI. V was cut by 6 bases and J by 7 bases, with 10 bases left in between. The CDR3 is made up of 12 amino acids. The CDR3 DNA follows: TGTGCCAGCAGGCGGGGGGGGCAGCCCCAGCATTTT. Encoded protein: CASRRGGQPQHF.

The chain combines TRBV19 with TRBJ2-1, with 11 nucleotides matching TRBD2. The germline gives CDR1 LNHDA, CDR2 SQIVND (reference sequence). J was trimmed by 10 bases and V by 5 bases; bases with no gene match: 7. The CDR3 runs 14 residues. CDR3 nucleotides: TGTGCCAGTAGTTTAGCGGGAGGGCCGGGGGAGCAGTTCTTC. Translated: CASSLAGGPGEQFF.

V and J are TRBV30 and TRBJ2-7; weak D call: TRBD2 (6 bases). The CDR3 runs 14 residues. The V gene's germline CDR1 is GTSNPN and CDR2 SVGIG (reference sequence). V lost 5 bases and J lost 4, with 18 bases in between. The CDR3 DNA reads TGTGCCTGGGGAGAGTGGCGGGAACAGTACGAGCAGTACTTC. Protein product: CAWGEWREQYEQYF.

The chain carries TRBV18 and TRBJ2-1; 13 bases map to TRBD2. Per germline, CDR1 KGHSH and CDR2 LQKENI. The trim removed 2 bases at V and 7 bases at J, leaving 11 bases unmatched. The CDR3 sequence is 18 residues long. CDR3 nucleotides: TGTGCCAGCTCACCAGGGCAGCCGGGACTAGCGGGACAAAATGAGCAGTTCTTC. This encodes CASSPGQPGLAGQNEQFF.

The chain combines TRBV5-1 with TRBJ2-7, with 7 bases that match TRBD1. This CDR3 is 14 amino acids long. Germline CDR1 and CDR2: SGHRS and YFSETQ. The J segment lost 2 bases and the V segment lost 2 bases, leaving 4 bases of the junction unmatched. The CDR3 nucleotides are TGCGCCAGCAGCTTAACGGGACAGCCCTACGAGCAGTACTTC. Amino acid sequence: CASSLTGQPYEQYF.

This clone was seen a single time. This chain links TRBV12-3 or TRBV12-4 with TRBJ2-1; 8 positions match TRBD2. Trimming at V came to 2 bases and at J to 16 bases, leaving 4 bases not matched to a gene. The CDR3 has 11 residues. The CDR3 DNA reads TGTGCCAGCAGTTTACGGGAGGGACGCTTCTTC. Protein: CASSLREGRFF.

The chain couples TRBV4-3 to TRBJ2-1; D not resolved. Germline V gene lookup returns CDR1 LGHNA and CDR2 YSLEER. The V end was cut by 0 bases, the J end by 4 bases, with 10 bases between. The CDR3 runs to 15 residues. The CDR3 is CASSQDRVRYNEQFF. The CDR3 DNA reads TGCGCCAGCAGCCAAGATAGAGTGAGGTACAATGAGCAGTTCTTC.

Only a few counts were recorded for this clone. J is TRBJ1-1 and V is TRBV28; D unclear. Germline lookup yields CDR1 MDHEN and CDR2 SYDVKM. The CDR3 runs to 13 residues. V dropped 7 bases and J dropped 0 bases, with 9 bases sitting between them. CDR3 protein: CASNRVMNTEAFF. The CDR3 coding sequence is TGTGCCAGCAACCGGGTTATGAACACTGAAGCTTTCTTT.

The chain has TRBV21-1 and TRBJ2-1; the table calls TRBD2, which could not be checked here. TRBV21-1 is a documented pseudogene. This CDR3 region has 13 residues. The CDR3 nucleotides are TGTGCCAGCAGCGAGACTACCTACAATGAGCAGTTCTTC. Its protein product is CASSETTYNEQFF.